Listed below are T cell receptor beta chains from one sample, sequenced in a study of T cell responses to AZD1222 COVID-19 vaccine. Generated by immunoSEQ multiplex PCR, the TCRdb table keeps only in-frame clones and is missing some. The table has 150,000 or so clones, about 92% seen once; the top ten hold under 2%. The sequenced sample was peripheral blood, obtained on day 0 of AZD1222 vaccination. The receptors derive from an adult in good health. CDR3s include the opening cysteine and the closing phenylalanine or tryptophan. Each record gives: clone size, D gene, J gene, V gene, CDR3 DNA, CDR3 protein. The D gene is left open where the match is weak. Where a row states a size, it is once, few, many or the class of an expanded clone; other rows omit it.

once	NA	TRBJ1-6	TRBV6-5	TGTGCCAGCAGTTCCGGGCCTGAGGGTTATAATTCACCCCTCCACTTT	CASSSGPEGYNSPLHF
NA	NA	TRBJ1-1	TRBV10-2	TGCGCCAGCATGAGGGTGCGGGCTGAAGCTTTCTTT	CASMRVRAEAFF
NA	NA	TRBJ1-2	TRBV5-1	TGCGCCAGCAGCCGCGATCATGACAGCAGCTATGGCTACACCTTC	CASSRDHDSSYGYTF
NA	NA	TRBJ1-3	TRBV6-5	TGTGCCAGCAGAATACAGGGAGCTGGAAACACCATATATTTT	CASRIQGAGNTIYF
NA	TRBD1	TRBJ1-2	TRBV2	TGTGCCAGGCTGACGGGACAGAGCAACTATGGCTACACCTTC	CARLTGQSNYGYTF
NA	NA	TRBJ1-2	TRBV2	TGTGCCAGCAGCCTCGAGGGTCCTAACTATGGCTACACCTTC	CASSLEGPNYGYTF
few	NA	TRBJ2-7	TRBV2	TGTGCCAGCAGTGGGGCCTACGAGCAGTACTTC	CASSGAYEQYF
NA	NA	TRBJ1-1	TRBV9	TGTGCCAGCAGTCAAGGGCCACTCAGCACTGAAGCTTTCTTT	CASSQGPLSTEAFF
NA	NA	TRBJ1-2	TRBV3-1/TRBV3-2	TGTGCCAGCAGCCAAGAGGGGGCCTTGACTAACTATGGCTACACCTTC	CASSQEGALTNYGYTF
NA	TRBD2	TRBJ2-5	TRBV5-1	TGCGCCAGCAGCTTACAGCGGGAGGGCCGGGAGACCCAGTACTTC	CASSLQREGRETQYF
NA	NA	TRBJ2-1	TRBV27	TGTGCCAGCAGTTTAAGGCCCCTAGAGGATAGCTCCTACAATGAGCAGTTCTTC	CASSLRPLEDSSYNEQFF
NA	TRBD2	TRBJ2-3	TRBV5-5	TGTGCCAGCAGCTTATGGAGTCTAGCGGACAGCACAGATACGCAGTATTTT	CASSLWSLADSTDTQYF
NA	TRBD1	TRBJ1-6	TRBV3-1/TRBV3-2	TGTGCCAGCAGCCCCCTGGGACAGGGAGAATCACCCCTCCACTTT	CASSPLGQGESPLHF
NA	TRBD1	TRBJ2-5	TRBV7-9	TGTGCCAGCAGCTTCCGACAGGGTCAAGAGACCCAGTACTTC	CASSFRQGQETQYF
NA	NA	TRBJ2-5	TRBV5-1	TGCGCCAGCAGCTTGGCGGGGGTCCAAGAGACCCAGTACTTC	CASSLAGVQETQYF